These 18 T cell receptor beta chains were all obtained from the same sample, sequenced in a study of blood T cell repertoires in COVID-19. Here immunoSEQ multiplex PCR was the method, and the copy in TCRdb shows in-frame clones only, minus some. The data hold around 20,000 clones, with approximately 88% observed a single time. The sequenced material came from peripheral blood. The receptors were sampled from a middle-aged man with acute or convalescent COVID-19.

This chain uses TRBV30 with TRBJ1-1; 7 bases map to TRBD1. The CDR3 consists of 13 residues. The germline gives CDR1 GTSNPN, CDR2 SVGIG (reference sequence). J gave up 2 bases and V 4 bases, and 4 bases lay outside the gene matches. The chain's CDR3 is CAWNDRVNTEAFF. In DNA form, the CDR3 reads TGTGCCTGGAACGACAGGGTAAACACTGAAGCTTTCTTT. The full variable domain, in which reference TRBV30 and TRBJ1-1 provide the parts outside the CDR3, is SQTIHQWPATLVQPVGSPLSLECTVEGTSNPNLYWYRQAAGRGLQLLFYSVGIGQISSEVPQNLSASRPQDRQFILSSKKLLLSDSGFYLCAWNDRVNTEAFFGQGTRLTVV.

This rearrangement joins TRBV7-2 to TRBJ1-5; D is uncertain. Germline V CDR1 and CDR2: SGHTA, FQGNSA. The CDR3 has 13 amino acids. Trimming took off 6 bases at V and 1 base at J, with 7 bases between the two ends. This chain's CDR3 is CASRTDSNQPQHF. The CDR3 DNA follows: TGTGCCAGCAGAACAGACAGCAATCAGCCCCAGCATTTT.

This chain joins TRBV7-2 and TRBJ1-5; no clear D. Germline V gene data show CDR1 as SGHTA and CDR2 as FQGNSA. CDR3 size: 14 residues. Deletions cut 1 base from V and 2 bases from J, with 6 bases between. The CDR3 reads CASSLGGGNQPQHF. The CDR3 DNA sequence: TGTGCCAGCAGCTTAGGGGGAGGCAATCAGCCCCAGCATTTT.

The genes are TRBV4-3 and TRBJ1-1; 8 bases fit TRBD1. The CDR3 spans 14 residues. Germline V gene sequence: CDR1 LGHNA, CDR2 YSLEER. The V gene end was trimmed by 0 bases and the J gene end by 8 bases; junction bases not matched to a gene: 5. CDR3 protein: CASSQDVGTGEAFF. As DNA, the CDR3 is TGCGCCAGCAGCCAAGATGTTGGGACAGGAGAAGCTTTCTTT.

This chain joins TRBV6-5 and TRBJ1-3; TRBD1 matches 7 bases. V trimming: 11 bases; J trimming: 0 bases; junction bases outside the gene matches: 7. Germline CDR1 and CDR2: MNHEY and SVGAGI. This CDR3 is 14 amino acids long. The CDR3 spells CASRTGLSGNTIYF. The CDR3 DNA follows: TGTGCCTCTCGGACAGGCCTCTCTGGAAACACCATATATTTT.

The CDR3 nucleotides are TGTGCCAGCAGCGTAGGACAGGGAACACCCCTCCACTTT. Its protein product is CASSVGQGTPLHF. The chain couples TRBV9 to TRBJ1-6; 7 nucleotides agree with TRBD1. With V trimmed by 0 bases and J by 11 bases, 2 bases remained unmatched. The CDR3 has 13 residues. The germline gives CDR1 SGDLS, CDR2 YYNGEE.

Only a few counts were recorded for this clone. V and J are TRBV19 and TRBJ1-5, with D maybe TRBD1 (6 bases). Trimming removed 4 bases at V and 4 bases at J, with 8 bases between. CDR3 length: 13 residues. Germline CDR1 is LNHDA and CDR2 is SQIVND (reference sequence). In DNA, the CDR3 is TGTGCCAGTAGTACAACAGGGAATCAGCCCCAGCATTTT. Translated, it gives CASSTTGNQPQHF.

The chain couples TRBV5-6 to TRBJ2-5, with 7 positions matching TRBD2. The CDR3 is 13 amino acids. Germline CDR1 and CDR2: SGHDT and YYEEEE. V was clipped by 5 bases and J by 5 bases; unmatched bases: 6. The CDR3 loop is CASRIGRAETQYF. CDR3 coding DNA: TGTGCCAGCAGGATAGGGAGGGCCGAGACCCAGTACTTC.

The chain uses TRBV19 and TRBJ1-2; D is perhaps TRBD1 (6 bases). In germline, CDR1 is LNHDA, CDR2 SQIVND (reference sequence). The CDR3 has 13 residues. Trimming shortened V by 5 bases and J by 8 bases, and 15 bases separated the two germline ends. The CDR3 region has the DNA TGTGCCAGTAGTGGACACAGGGAGGGGGGCTACACCTTC. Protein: CASSGHREGGYTF.

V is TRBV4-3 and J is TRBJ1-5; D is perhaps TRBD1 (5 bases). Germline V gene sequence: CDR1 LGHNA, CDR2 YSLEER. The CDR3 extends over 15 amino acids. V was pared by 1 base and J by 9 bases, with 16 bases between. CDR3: CASSQVYRGLVPQHF. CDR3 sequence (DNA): TGCGCCAGCAGCCAAGTCTATCGGGGGTTGGTGCCCCAGCATTTT.

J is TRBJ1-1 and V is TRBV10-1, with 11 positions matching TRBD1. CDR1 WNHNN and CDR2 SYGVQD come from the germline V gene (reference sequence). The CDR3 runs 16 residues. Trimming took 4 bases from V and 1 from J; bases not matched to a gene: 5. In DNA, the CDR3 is TGCGCCAGCAGTGCGGACAGGGGGCAGGGGAACACTGAAGCTTTCTTT. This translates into CASSADRGQGNTEAFF.

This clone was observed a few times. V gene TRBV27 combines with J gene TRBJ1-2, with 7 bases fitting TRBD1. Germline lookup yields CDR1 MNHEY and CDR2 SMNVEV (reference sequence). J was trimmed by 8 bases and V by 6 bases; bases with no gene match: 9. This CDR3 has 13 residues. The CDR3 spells CASSQTGFRGYTF. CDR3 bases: TGTGCCAGCAGCCAGACAGGGTTCAGGGGCTACACCTTC.

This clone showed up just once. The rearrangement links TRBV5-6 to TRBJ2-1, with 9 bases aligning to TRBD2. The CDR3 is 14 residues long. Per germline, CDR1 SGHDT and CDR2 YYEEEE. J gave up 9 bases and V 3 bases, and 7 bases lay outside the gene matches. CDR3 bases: TGTGCCAGCAGCTGGGCGGGAGGGCTTGGTGAGCAGTTCTTC. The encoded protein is CASSWAGGLGEQFF.

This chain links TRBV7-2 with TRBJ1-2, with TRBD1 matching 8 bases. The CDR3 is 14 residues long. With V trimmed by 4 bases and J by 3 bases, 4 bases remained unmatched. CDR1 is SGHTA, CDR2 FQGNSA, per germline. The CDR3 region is CASSSDRGDYGYTF. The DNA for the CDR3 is TGTGCCAGCAGCTCCGACAGGGGCGACTATGGCTACACCTTC.

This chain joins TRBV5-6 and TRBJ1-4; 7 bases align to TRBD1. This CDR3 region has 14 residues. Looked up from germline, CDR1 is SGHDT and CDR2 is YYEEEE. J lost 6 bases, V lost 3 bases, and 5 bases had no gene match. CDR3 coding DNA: TGTGCCAGCAGCTGGTCCAGGGGGGATGAAAAACTGTTTTTT. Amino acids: CASSWSRGDEKLFF.

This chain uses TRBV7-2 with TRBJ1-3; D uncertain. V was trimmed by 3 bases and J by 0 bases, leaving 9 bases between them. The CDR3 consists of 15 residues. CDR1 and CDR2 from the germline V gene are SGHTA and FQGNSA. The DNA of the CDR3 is TGTGCCAGCAGCTTTACATCGTTCTCTGGAAACACCATATATTTT. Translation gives CASSFTSFSGNTIYF.

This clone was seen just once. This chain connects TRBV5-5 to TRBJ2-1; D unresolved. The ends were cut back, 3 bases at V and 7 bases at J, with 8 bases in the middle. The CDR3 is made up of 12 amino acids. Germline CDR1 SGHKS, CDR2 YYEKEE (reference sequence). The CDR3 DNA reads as TGTGCCAGCAGCTCTACGATAAATGAGCAGTTCTTC. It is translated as CASSSTINEQFF.

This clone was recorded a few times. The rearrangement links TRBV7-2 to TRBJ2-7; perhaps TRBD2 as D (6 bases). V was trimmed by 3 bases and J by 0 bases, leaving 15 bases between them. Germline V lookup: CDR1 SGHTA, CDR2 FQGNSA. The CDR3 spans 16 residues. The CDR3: CASSLRSGALSYEQYF. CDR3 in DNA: TGTGCCAGCAGCTTGAGGTCGGGAGCCCTCTCCTACGAGCAGTACTTC.